Each of the 27 T cell receptor beta chains below was sequenced from the same sample in a study of blood T cell repertoires in COVID-19. Assay used: immunoSEQ multiplex PCR; TCRdb lists only in-frame clones, some missing. The sample yields hundreds of thousands of clones, roughly 90% seen once. The specimen was peripheral blood. These receptors all stem from a man aged 18-30 years with COVID-19, enrolled during active disease.

This clone showed up just a few times. The rearrangement links TRBV5-5 to TRBJ2-1; possibly TRBD1 for D (5 bases). Trimming took off 2 bases at V and 2 bases at J, with 20 bases between the two ends. The germline V gene encodes CDR1 SGHKS and CDR2 YYEKEE (reference sequence). The length of the CDR3 is 18 residues. The CDR3 reads CASSFGTKTEKTYNEQFF. The CDR3 DNA is TGTGCCAGCAGCTTCGGAACCAAGACAGAAAAGACCTACAATGAGCAGTTCTTC.

The chain is built from TRBV6-5 and TRBJ2-1; D is ambiguous. The CDR3 covers 12 residues. The ends were cut back, 7 bases at V and 9 bases at J, with 13 bases in the middle. Germline V gene data show CDR1 as MNHEY and CDR2 as SVGAGI. The CDR3 nucleotides read TGTGCCAGCACCTTTTGGGCCACTGAGCAGTTCTTC. Encoded protein: CASTFWATEQFF.

This chain joins TRBV5-1 and TRBJ1-2, with TRBD1 matching 7 bases. The ends lost 3 bases at V and 5 bases at J; junction bases unmatched: 10. The CDR3 has 15 residues. Germline loops: CDR1 SGHRS, CDR2 YFSETQ. CDR3 DNA sequence: TGCGCCAGCAGCTCTGGACAGGAGGGAACTTATGGCTACACCTTC. As protein: CASSSGQEGTYGYTF.

The V and J genes are TRBV20-1 and TRBJ1-5; D not certain. The CDR3 loop spans 13 amino acids. Trimming removed 3 bases at V and 1 base at J, with 7 bases between. Looked up from germline, CDR1 is DFQATT and CDR2 is SNEGSKA (reference sequence). CDR3 residues: CSASRGSNQPQHF. The CDR3 nucleotides read TGCAGTGCTAGTCGCGGAAGCAATCAGCCCCAGCATTTT.

V is TRBV19 and J is TRBJ1-5, with 12 positions matching TRBD1. From germline, CDR1 is LNHDA and CDR2 SQIVND (reference sequence). The junction had 10 bases not matched to a gene; V was cut back by 4 bases and J by 6 bases. The CDR3 length is 17 residues. CDR3 loop: CASSTPPGTGGLQPQHF. The CDR3 DNA reads TGTGCCAGTAGTACCCCACCCGGGACAGGGGGCCTTCAGCCCCAGCATTTT.

The J gene is TRBJ2-7, the V gene TRBV5-4, with 9 bases lining up with TRBD1. The CDR3 has 16 residues. Trimming at V came to 0 bases and at J to 5 bases, leaving 9 bases not matched to a gene. Germline lookup yields CDR1 SGHNT and CDR2 YYREEE (reference sequence). The CDR3 DNA is TGTGCCAGCAGCTTGGCTCTAGGACAGGGGTTAAACGAGCAGTACTTC. The encoded protein is CASSLALGQGLNEQYF.

The genes are TRBV19 and TRBJ2-7; D might be TRBD2 (6 bases). This CDR3 has 14 residues. Germline V gene lookup returns CDR1 LNHDA and CDR2 SQIVND (reference sequence). Trimming removed 3 bases from V and 0 bases from J, with 9 bases in between. The chain's CDR3 is CASSMGGTSYEQYF. The CDR3 DNA reads as TGTGCCAGTAGTATGGGGGGAACCTCCTACGAGCAGTACTTC.

The chain uses TRBV12-3 or TRBV12-4 and TRBJ2-3; D gene uncertain. Trimming shortened V by 0 bases and J by 1 base, and 2 bases separated the two germline ends. This CDR3 is built from 13 residues. The CDR3 sequence is CASSLAGTDTQYF. The DNA for the CDR3 is TGTGCCAGCAGTTTAGCCGGCACAGATACGCAGTATTTT.

The chain couples TRBV11-2 to TRBJ1-1, with D tentatively TRBD1 (6 bases). Germline CDR1 SGHAT, CDR2 FQNNGV. The CDR3 consists of 13 residues. Trimming left V 3 bases short and J 10 bases short, with 15 bases between. This CDR3 is CASSFQGSRRAFF. The CDR3 DNA is TGTGCCAGCAGCTTCCAGGGGAGTAGGAGAGCTTTCTTT.

The rearrangement links TRBV6-5 to TRBJ2-7, with a possible D match to TRBD1 (5 bases). V gave up 6 bases and J gave up 3 bases, with 9 bases separating them. The CDR3 is 12 amino acids. Germline V CDR1 and CDR2: MNHEY, SVGAGI. CDR3 DNA sequence: TGTGCCAGCAGGGACACTTTCTACGAGCAGTACTTC. Translated, it gives CASRDTFYEQYF.

The chain joins TRBV5-1 to TRBJ2-1, with 11 bases fitting TRBD2. With V trimmed by 4 bases and J by 0 bases, 6 bases remained unmatched. Germline assignment: CDR1 SGHRS and CDR2 YFSETQ. The CDR3 spans 17 residues. CDR3 sequence: CASSPTSGSGSYNEQFF. The CDR3 coding sequence is TGCGCCAGCAGCCCCACTAGCGGGAGTGGCTCCTACAATGAGCAGTTCTTC.

The chain has TRBV7-6 and TRBJ2-5, with a possible D match to TRBD2 (6 bases). Trimming removed 5 bases from V and 5 bases from J, with 15 bases in between. The germline V gene has CDR1 SGHVS and CDR2 FNYEAQ. The CDR3 spans 14 residues. Written as DNA, the CDR3 is TGTGCCAGCAGCCCGAGTGGTGGGAGGGAGACCCAGTACTTC. Translation: CASSPSGGRETQYF.

DNA for the CDR3: TGTGCCAGCAGCCAAGATAGAACTAGCGGACCGAACACCGGGGAGCTGTTTTTT. This encodes CASSQDRTSGPNTGELFF. The V call is TRBV3-1 (or the pseudogene TRBV3-2), the J call TRBJ2-2; 8 nucleotides match TRBD2. V was clipped by 0 bases and J by 0 bases; unmatched bases: 6. This CDR3 region has 18 residues. Looked up from germline, CDR1 is LGHDT and CDR2 is YNNKEL (reference sequence).

The chain links TRBV21-1 to TRBJ1-5; TRBD1 is the table's D call, not checked against the DNA. TRBV21-1 is assigned pseudogene status. CDR3 length: 17 amino acids. The DNA for the CDR3 is TGTGCCAGCAGCAAAGGCTGGGCTACGATTCCCAATCAGCCCCAGCATTTT. Encoded protein: CASSKGWATIPNQPQHF.

The chain couples TRBV3-1 (or the pseudogene TRBV3-2) to TRBJ1-2; 7 bases map to TRBD1. The CDR3 contains 12 residues. Looked up from germline, CDR1 is LGHDT and CDR2 is YNNKEL (reference sequence). V lost 5 bases and J lost 8; bases outside the gene matches: 5. The CDR3 is CASSRGQDGYTF. The DNA for the CDR3 is TGTGCCAGCAGCAGGGGGCAGGACGGCTACACCTTC.

This sequence joins TRBV30 and TRBJ2-3; 7 positions agree with TRBD2. The CDR3 runs 15 residues. Germline lookup yields CDR1 GTSNPN and CDR2 SVGIG (reference sequence). Unmatched junction bases numbered 12, after V lost 0 bases and J lost 9 bases. The chain's CDR3 is CAWSVTGGVKQTQYF. The CDR3 DNA sequence: TGTGCCTGGAGTGTAACGGGGGGAGTAAAGCAAACGCAGTATTTT.

Of note for this clone: Other nucleotide sequences in the sample specify the same CDR3. The rearrangement uses TRBV6-5 and TRBJ2-5; 7 bases are shared with TRBD1. Per the germline V gene, CDR1 is MNHEY and CDR2 is SVGAGI. The CDR3 loop spans 13 amino acids. V was clipped by 7 bases and J by 2 bases; unmatched bases: 4. The CDR3 DNA sequence: TGTGCCAGCAACCGGGACAGTCAAGAGACCCAGTACTTC. Residues: CASNRDSQETQYF.

J is TRBJ2-7 and V is TRBV2; 7 bases are shared with TRBD2. CDR3 length equals 11 residues. V was clipped by 11 bases and J by 4 bases; unmatched bases: 5. Germline lookup yields CDR1 SNHLY and CDR2 FYNNEI. The CDR3: CAGREGYEQYF. CDR3 DNA: TGTGCCGGGAGGGAGGGGTACGAGCAGTACTTC.

V and J are TRBV7-8 and TRBJ2-7; possible D gene TRBD1, 6 bases. This CDR3 comprises 14 residues. Deletions cut 1 base from V and 1 base from J, with 8 bases between. Germline-derived CDR1 and CDR2 are SGHVS and FQNEAQ. In DNA, the CDR3 is TGTGCCAGCAGCTTAGTAGGACAGTCCTACGAGCAGTACTTC. Its protein product is CASSLVGQSYEQYF.

This chain links TRBV24-1 with TRBJ2-1; 8 bases align to TRBD2. Germline V gene lookup returns CDR1 KGHDR and CDR2 SFDVKD. Trimming took 4 bases from V and 3 from J; bases not matched to a gene: 10. The CDR3 loop spans 17 amino acids. The DNA of the CDR3 is TGTGCCACCAGTGAAAGTAAGGGACTAGGGAACTACAATGAGCAGTTCTTC. Its protein is CATSESKGLGNYNEQFF.

The chain employs TRBV7-3 and TRBJ1-1, with 8 bases aligning to TRBD1. Germline-derived CDR1 and CDR2 are SGHTA and FQGTGA. This CDR3 contains 15 residues. J lost 0 bases, V lost 4 bases, and 4 bases had no gene match. The DNA for the CDR3 is TGTGCCAGCAGCTCACAGGGGGGCATGAACACTGAAGCTTTCTTT. Protein product: CASSSQGGMNTEAFF.

Details on this clone: The same CDR3 arises from other DNA sequences in this sample as well. The J gene is TRBJ2-7, the V gene TRBV7-2, with TRBD1 matching over 10 bases. This CDR3 contains 13 residues. Germline CDR1 reads SGHTA; CDR2 reads FQGNSA. The junction had 3 bases not matched to a gene; V was cut back by 6 bases and J by 4 bases. This CDR3 reads CASSRDRGYEQYF. Written as DNA, the CDR3 is TGTGCCAGCAGTCGGGACAGGGGATACGAGCAGTACTTC.

This rearrangement joins TRBV12-3 or TRBV12-4 to TRBJ2-3; D is unclear. The CDR3 has 13 residues. Trimming removed 1 base at V and 5 bases at J, with 7 bases between. The CDR3 protein is CASSLVTGDTQYF. As DNA, the CDR3 is TGTGCCAGCAGTTTAGTCACTGGAGATACGCAGTATTTT.

The J gene is TRBJ2-6, the V gene TRBV5-5; D unresolved. Deletions cut 0 bases from V and 2 bases from J, with 9 bases between. Germline V gene lookup returns CDR1 SGHKS and CDR2 YYEKEE (reference sequence). This CDR3 contains 16 residues. DNA for the CDR3: TGTGCCAGCAGCTTGGCTCCGGGTCCTGGGGCCAACGTCCTGACTTTC. This sequence encodes CASSLAPGPGANVLTF.

A remark on this clone: Different DNA sequences within this sample yield the same CDR3. The J gene is TRBJ2-7, the V gene TRBV7-9, with 7 positions matching TRBD2. Germline trimming cut 6 bases from V and 2 bases from J; bases unmatched to any gene: 4. Per the germline V gene, CDR1 is SEHNR and CDR2 is FQNEAQ (reference sequence). CDR3 length: 13 amino acids. CDR3 in DNA: TGTGCCAGCAGTTCGGGGGGAACCTACGAGCAGTACTTC. Protein product: CASSSGGTYEQYF. Filled out from reference TRBV7-9 and TRBJ2-7, the complete variable domain reads DTGVSQNPRHKITKRGQNVTFRCDPISEHNRLYWYRQTLGQGPEFLTYFQNEAQLEKSRLLSDRFSAERPKGSFSTLEIQRTEQGDSAMYLCASSSGGTYEQYFGPGTRLTVT.

This sequence joins TRBV7-9 and TRBJ2-3; D is possibly TRBD1 (6 bases). This CDR3 region has 13 residues. From germline, CDR1 is SEHNR and CDR2 FQNEAQ (reference sequence). V lost 4 bases to trimming and J lost 12 bases, with 17 bases between them. CDR3 protein: CASSSISGAFQYF. The DNA for the CDR3 is TGTGCCAGCAGCTCAATTTCAGGGGCCTTTCAGTATTTT.

The V call is TRBV23-1, the J call TRBJ2-3, with TRBD1 matching over 10 bases. TRBV23-1 is classed as an ORF, of uncertain function. Unmatched junction bases numbered 5, after V lost 0 bases and J lost 5 bases. This CDR3 is built from 16 residues. The CDR3 region has the DNA TGCGCCAGCAGTCAATCCCGGGACAGGGGTAGAGATACGCAGTATTTT. Encoded protein: CASSQSRDRGRDTQYF.